Sequencing of this TCR beta chain was carried out in a study of OX40 agonist ivuxolimab in advanced cancers. Whole-study context: Two cutaneous melanoma patients and one hepatocellular carcinoma patient, three in all, had partial responses.

The study's findings and limits: Circulating CD4+ and CD8+ T cells showed clonal expansion by week 6 at 0.1 to 3.0 mg/kg. There were, on average, more expanded clones in CD8+ T cells than in CD4+.

Sequencing was performed with immunoSEQ multiplex PCR; in TCRdb, only in-frame clones are kept and a portion is missing. The table records around 62,000 clones, about 88% of them present only once. Concerning this clone: Its target is not known. Additional DNA sequences in this sample encode the identical CDR3.

Per the germline V gene, CDR1 is MDHEN and CDR2 is SYDVKM. The CDR3 is 15 amino acids. After removal of 3 bases from V and 2 bases from J, the junction contained 3 bases not matched to a gene. The chain combines TRBV28 with TRBJ2-2; 7 bases agree with TRBD1. The sequenced sample was CD4+ or CD8+ T cells sorted from blood, obtained in a trial of the OX40 agonist ivuxolimab. This TCR derives from an adult with an advanced solid tumor such as melanoma, head and neck, liver or kidney cancer. CDR3 DNA sequence: TGTGCCAGCAGTTTTAACAGGGGTAACACCGGGGAGCTGTTTTTT. The encoded protein is CASSFNRGNTGELFF.